These 19 T cell receptor beta chains were sequenced from one sample in a study of T-cell memory formation after mild COVID-19. TCRdb analysed the 5' RACE reads with MiXCR anew, one entry per CDR3 protein. The sample carries a few hundred thousand distinct CDR3 sequences, 14% recorded once. Sequencing was done on a sample of PBMCs or a T cell subset sorted from them (not recorded which). All receptors derive from a man younger than 35 who had mild COVID-19 (a few samples of this study predate the infection). Cell type and time point are not known.

This clonotype was seen a few times. The chain links TRBV7-9 to TRBJ2-5; D remains unclear. Trimming pared 6 bases from V and 3 bases from J, leaving 5 bases between. Germline V gene sequence: CDR1 SEHNR, CDR2 FQNEAQ (reference sequence). This CDR3 is 11 amino acids long. CDR3 sequence reads: CASRKKETQYF. The CDR3 DNA reads as TGTGCCAGCAGAAAGAAAGAGACCCAGTACTTC.

A few counts support this clonotype. The genes are TRBV10-3 and TRBJ2-3; TRBD1 matches at 8 bases. The CDR3 runs 14 residues. Germline V gives CDR1 ENHRY, CDR2 SYGVKD. V gave up 3 bases and J gave up 5 bases; unmatched junction bases: 4. The CDR3 DNA is TGTGCCATCAGTGACAGGGGGCATGGAGATACGCAGTATTTT. It is translated as CAISDRGHGDTQYF.

There are a few counts of this clonotype. The chain combines TRBV20-1 with TRBJ1-1; TRBD1 might be the D (5 bases). In germline, CDR1 is DFQATT, CDR2 SNEGSKA (reference sequence). This CDR3 has 13 amino acids. The V end lost 6 bases, the J end lost 3 bases, and 14 bases lay between the germline ends. In nucleotides, the CDR3 is TGCAGTGCGGGACGGGGCAGGGACACTGAAGCTTTCTTT. Translating gives CSAGRGRDTEAFF.

The chain employs TRBV12-5 and TRBJ1-1; D perhaps matches TRBD1 (6 bases). Germline V CDR1 and CDR2: LGHNT, FRNRAP. V was cut by 7 bases and J by 4 bases, with 16 bases left in between. CDR3 length: 14 amino acids. For the CDR3, the DNA is TGTGCTAGTGCCCGAGGGGGTAGGGTCACTGAAGCTTTCTTT. Its protein is CASARGGRVTEAFF.

The chain links TRBV19 to TRBJ2-7, with TRBD1 matching over 11 bases. Germline V gene sequence: CDR1 LNHDA, CDR2 SQIVND (reference sequence). V lost 4 bases, J lost 3 bases, and 2 bases stayed unmatched. The length of the CDR3 is 14 residues. The CDR3 coding sequence is TGTGCCAGTAGTACGGACAGGGGGCTCTACGAGCAGTACTTC. It encodes CASSTDRGLYEQYF.

The genes are TRBV20-1 and TRBJ2-7; D gene unclear. The CDR3 contains 14 residues. Germline CDR1 is DFQATT and CDR2 is SNEGSKA (reference sequence). Trimming pared 6 bases from V and 2 bases from J, leaving 17 bases between. CDR3 bases: TGCAGTGCCCATTCGGGTCTGAACCCCTACGAGCAGTACGTC. Translated: CSAHSGLNPYEQYV.

This clonotype showed up many times. The chain couples TRBV6-2 or TRBV6-3 to TRBJ2-2; TRBD1 or TRBD2 may be the D gene (5 bases each). V lost 6 bases and J lost 4, with 9 bases in between. The CDR3 totals 13 residues. Germline V gene data show CDR1 as MNHEY and CDR2 as SVGEGT. CDR3 amino acids: CASRKGTTGELFF. In nucleotides, the CDR3 is TGTGCCAGCAGGAAGGGGACCACCGGGGAGCTGTTTTTT.

This clonotype was counted at least ten times. The chain is built from TRBV7-2 and TRBJ2-3; no reliable D call. The CDR3 has 16 residues. CDR1 and CDR2 (germline): SGHTA, FQGNSA. The V and J ends lost 6 bases and 0 bases respectively, with 16 bases between them. CDR3 in amino acids: CASRFELGRSTDTQYF. The CDR3 DNA sequence: TGTGCCAGCAGATTCGAGTTAGGGCGAAGCACAGATACGCAGTATTTT. The complete variable domain, with remaining parts taken from reference TRBV7-2 and TRBJ2-3, reads GAGVSQSPSNKVTEKGKDVELRCDPISGHTALYWYRQSLGQGLEFLIYFQGNSAPDKSGLPSDRFSAERTGGSVSTLTIQRTQQEDSAVYLCASRFELGRSTDTQYFGPGTRLTVL.

This sequence joins TRBV15 and TRBJ2-4; TRBD2 aligns across 14 bases. The CDR3 is 19 residues long. The germline CDR1 and CDR2 sequences are LNHNV and YYDKDF (reference sequence). The V and J ends lost 2 bases and 2 bases, in that order; junction bases with no gene match: 8. This CDR3 reads CATSRRLAGGPLPKNIQYF. The CDR3 DNA sequence: TGTGCCACCAGCAGACGACTAGCGGGGGGGCCCTTACCCAAAAACATTCAGTACTTC. The variable domain in full, completed from reference TRBV15 and TRBJ2-4, reads DAMVIQNPRYQVTQFGKPVTLSCSQTLNHNVMYWYQQKSSQAPKLLFHYYDKDFNNEADTPDNFQSRRPNTSFCFLDIRSPGLGDTAMYLCATSRRLAGGPLPKNIQYFGAGTRLSVL.

The chain recombines TRBV28 with TRBJ1-2, with 9 bases identical to TRBD1. The J segment lost 4 bases and the V segment lost 8 bases, leaving 8 bases of the junction unmatched. The CDR3 loop spans 14 amino acids. Germline values: CDR1 MDHEN, CDR2 SYDVKM. CDR3 in DNA: TGTGCCAGCGGGGGGGGACAGGGAATCTATGGCTACACCTTC. It specifies CASGGGQGIYGYTF.

This clonotype has at least ten counts. The chain combines TRBV19 with TRBJ2-3; no definite D call. The ends were cut back, 4 bases at V and 2 bases at J, with 7 bases in the middle. The CDR3 is made up of 13 amino acids. From germline, CDR1 is LNHDA and CDR2 SQIVND (reference sequence). The CDR3 sequence: CASSTSLTDTQYF. The CDR3 DNA sequence: TGTGCCAGTAGTACCAGCCTCACAGATACGCAGTATTTT. The full variable domain, in which reference TRBV19 and TRBJ2-3 provide the parts outside the CDR3, is DGGITQSPKYLFRKEGQNVTLSCEQNLNHDAMYWYRQDPGQGLRLIYYSQIVNDFQKGDIAEGYSVSREKKESFPLTVTSAQKNPTAFYLCASSTSLTDTQYFGPGTRLTVL.

This sequence joins TRBV5-1 and TRBJ2-4; D is possibly TRBD2 (6 bases). Germline-derived CDR1 and CDR2 are SGHRS and YFSETQ. V was pared by 4 bases and J by 7 bases, with 15 bases between. CDR3 length: 14 amino acids. The CDR3 DNA reads as TGCGCCAGCAGCCTGGGTGGAGGGACCAACATTCAGTACTTC. It translates to CASSLGGGTNIQYF. The whole variable domain, remainder taken from reference TRBV5-1 and TRBJ2-4, is KAGVTQTPRYLIKTRGQQVTLSCSPISGHRSVSWYQQTPGQGLQFLFEYFSETQRNKGNFPGRFSGRQFSNSRSEMNVSTLELGDSALYLCASSLGGGTNIQYFGAGTRLSVL.

This clonotype was counted at least ten times. The chain combines TRBV11-2 with TRBJ2-1, with no clear D. CDR3 length equals 15 residues. Trimming cost V 0 bases and J 0 bases, with 6 bases left between them. Germline values: CDR1 SGHAT, CDR2 FQNNGV. CDR3 bases: TGTGCCAGCAGCTTAGAGGCAACCTCCTACAATGAGCAGTTCTTC. The encoded protein is CASSLEATSYNEQFF.

A few counts support this clonotype. This chain connects TRBV7-3 to TRBJ1-2; perhaps TRBD1 as D (5 bases). CDR1 SGHTA and CDR2 FQGTGA come from the germline V gene. Trimming removed 5 bases from V and 6 bases from J, with 13 bases in between. This CDR3 is built from 13 residues. Written as DNA, the CDR3 is TGTGCCAGCAGCGACTTATCAGGGAATGGCTACACCTTC. Amino acids: CASSDLSGNGYTF.

This chain uses TRBV10-3 with TRBJ2-7; 8 bases map to TRBD2. Germline V gives CDR1 ENHRY, CDR2 SYGVKD. This CDR3 is 16 amino acids long. V lost 11 bases and J lost 2; bases outside the gene matches: 17. The CDR3 nucleotides are TGTGCCTCTTCGCGGGGGGCCGCTTTTGAGACCTACGAGCAGTACGTC. Translation gives CASSRGAAFETYEQYV.

This chain connects TRBV21-1 to TRBJ2-3; the table's D gene call, TRBD2, was not cross checked with the DNA. TRBV21-1 is tagged as a pseudogene. The CDR3 is 19 amino acids. CDR3 bases: TGTGCCAGCAGCACCAACCCCGCCCTAGCGGCTAAATCCACAGATACGCAGTATTTT. Translated: CASSTNPALAAKSTDTQYF.

V is TRBV12-3 or TRBV12-4 and J is TRBJ2-1, with TRBD2 matching over 11 bases. This CDR3 region has 15 residues. J gave up 7 bases and V 6 bases, and 8 bases lay outside the gene matches. DNA for the CDR3: TGTGCCAGCAGCGAGCTAGCGGGGGGCTGGAATGAGCAGTTCTTC. Protein product: CASSELAGGWNEQFF.

The chain is built from TRBV24-1 and TRBJ1-5; 11 nucleotides align to TRBD1. The trim removed 3 bases at V and 7 bases at J, leaving 1 base unmatched. CDR1 KGHDR and CDR2 SFDVKD come from the germline V gene. This CDR3 is built from 14 residues. The CDR3 sequence is CATSDGTGGQPQHF. The DNA of the CDR3 is TGTGCCACCAGTGATGGGACAGGGGGGCAGCCCCAGCATTTT.

The rearrangement links TRBV20-1 to TRBJ2-1; 11 nucleotides align to TRBD2. Germline CDR1 is DFQATT and CDR2 is SNEGSKA (reference sequence). V gave up 7 bases and J gave up 3 bases; unmatched junction bases: 5. CDR3 length: 14 amino acids. Here the CDR3 DNA reads TGCAGTGGTTCACTAGCGGGGGACTACAATGAGCAGTTCTTC. Translation: CSGSLAGDYNEQFF.